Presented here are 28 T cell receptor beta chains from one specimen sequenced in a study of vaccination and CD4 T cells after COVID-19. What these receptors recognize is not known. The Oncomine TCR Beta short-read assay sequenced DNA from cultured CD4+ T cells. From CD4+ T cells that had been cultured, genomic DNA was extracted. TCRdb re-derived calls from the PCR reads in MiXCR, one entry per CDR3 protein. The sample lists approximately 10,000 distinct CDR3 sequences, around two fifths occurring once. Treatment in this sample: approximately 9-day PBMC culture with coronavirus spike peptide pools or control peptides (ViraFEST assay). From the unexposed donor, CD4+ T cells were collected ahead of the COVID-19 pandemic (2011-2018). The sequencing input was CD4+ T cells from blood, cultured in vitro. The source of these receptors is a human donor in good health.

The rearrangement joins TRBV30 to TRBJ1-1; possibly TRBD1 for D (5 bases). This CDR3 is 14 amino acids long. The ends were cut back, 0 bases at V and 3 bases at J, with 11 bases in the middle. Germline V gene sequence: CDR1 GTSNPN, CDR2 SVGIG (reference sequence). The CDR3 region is CAWSVWGNDTEAFF. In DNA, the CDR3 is TGTGCCTGGAGTGTATGGGGGAACGACACTGAAGCTTTCTTT.

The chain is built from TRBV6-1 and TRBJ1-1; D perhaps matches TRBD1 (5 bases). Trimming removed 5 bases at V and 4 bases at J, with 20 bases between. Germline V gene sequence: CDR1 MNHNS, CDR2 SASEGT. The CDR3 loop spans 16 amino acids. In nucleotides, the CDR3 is TGTGCCAGCAGTCCCCCCAGCGGGGCAGCAACCACTGAAGCTTTCTTT. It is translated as CASSPPSGAATTEAFF.

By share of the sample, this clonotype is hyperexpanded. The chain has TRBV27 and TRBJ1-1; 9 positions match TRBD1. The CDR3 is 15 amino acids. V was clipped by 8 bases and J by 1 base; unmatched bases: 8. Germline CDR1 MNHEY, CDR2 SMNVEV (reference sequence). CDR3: CASGRWDRANTEAFF. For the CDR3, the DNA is TGTGCCAGCGGAAGATGGGACAGGGCGAACACTGAAGCTTTCTTT.

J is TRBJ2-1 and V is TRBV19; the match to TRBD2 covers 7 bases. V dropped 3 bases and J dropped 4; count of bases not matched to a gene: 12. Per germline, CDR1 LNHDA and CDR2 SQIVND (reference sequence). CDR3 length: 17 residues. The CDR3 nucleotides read TGTGCCAGTAGTATTCGACATCGGGGGGATGTATACAATGAGCAGTTCTTC. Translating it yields CASSIRHRGDVYNEQFF.

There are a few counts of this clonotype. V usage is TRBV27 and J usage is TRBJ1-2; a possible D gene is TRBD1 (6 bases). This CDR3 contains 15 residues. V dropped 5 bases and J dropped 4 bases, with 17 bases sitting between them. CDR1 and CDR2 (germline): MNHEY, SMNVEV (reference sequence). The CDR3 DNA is TGTGCCAGCAGTGGGAGACAGGACCTTATCTATGGCTACACCTTC. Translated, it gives CASSGRQDLIYGYTF.

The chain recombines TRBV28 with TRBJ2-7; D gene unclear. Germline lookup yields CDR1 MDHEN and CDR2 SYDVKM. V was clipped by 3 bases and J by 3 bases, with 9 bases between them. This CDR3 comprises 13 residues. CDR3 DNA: TGTGCCAGCAGTTTGGGAAAGTACTACGAGCAGTACTTC. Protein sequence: CASSLGKYYEQYF.

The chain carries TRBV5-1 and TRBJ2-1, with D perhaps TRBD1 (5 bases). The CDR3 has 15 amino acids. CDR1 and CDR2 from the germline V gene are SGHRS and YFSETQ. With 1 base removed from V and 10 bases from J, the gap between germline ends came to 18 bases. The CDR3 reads CASSLWGILQGEQFF. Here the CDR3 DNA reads TGCGCCAGCAGCTTGTGGGGCATCCTACAAGGGGAGCAGTTCTTC.

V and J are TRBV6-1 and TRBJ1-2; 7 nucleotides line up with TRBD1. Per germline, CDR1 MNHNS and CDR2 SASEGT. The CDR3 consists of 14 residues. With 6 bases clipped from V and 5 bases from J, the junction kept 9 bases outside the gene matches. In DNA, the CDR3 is TGTGCCAGCAGCCACGGACAGGCATCGTATGGCTACACCTTC. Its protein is CASSHGQASYGYTF.

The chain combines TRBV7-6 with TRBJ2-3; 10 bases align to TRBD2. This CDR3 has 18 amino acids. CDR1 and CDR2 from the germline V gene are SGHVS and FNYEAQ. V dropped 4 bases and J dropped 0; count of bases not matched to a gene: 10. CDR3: CASSYHQRTSGSTDTQYF. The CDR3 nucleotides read TGTGCCAGCAGCTACCACCAACGGACTAGCGGAAGCACAGATACGCAGTATTTT.

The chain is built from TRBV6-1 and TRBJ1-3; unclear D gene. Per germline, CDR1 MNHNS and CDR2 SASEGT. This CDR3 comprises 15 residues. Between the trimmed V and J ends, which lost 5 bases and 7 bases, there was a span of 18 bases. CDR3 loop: CASSTLTVQENTIYF. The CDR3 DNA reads TGTGCCAGCAGTACCCTTACGGTGCAGGAGAACACCATATATTTT.

The CDR3 spells CASSPGQGGSYNEQFF. Written as DNA, the CDR3 is TGTGCCAGTAGCCCAGGACAGGGTGGGTCCTACAATGAGCAGTTCTTC. The V gene is TRBV19, the J gene TRBJ2-1; 8 bases agree with TRBD1. Germline trimming cut 6 bases from V and 1 base from J; bases unmatched to any gene: 8. This CDR3 has 16 amino acids. The germline CDR1 and CDR2 sequences are LNHDA and SQIVND (reference sequence).

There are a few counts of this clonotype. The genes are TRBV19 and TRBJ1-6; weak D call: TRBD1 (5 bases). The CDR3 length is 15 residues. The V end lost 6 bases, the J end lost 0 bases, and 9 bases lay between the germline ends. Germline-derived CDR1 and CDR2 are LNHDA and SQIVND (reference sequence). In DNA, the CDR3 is TGTGCCAGTAGCCGACAGAGCTCCTATAATTCACCCCTCCACTTT. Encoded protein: CASSRQSSYNSPLHF.

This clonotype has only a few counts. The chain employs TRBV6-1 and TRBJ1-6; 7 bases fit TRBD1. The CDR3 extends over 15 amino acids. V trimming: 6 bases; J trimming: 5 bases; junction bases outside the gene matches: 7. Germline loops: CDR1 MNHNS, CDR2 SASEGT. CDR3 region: CASSAWGTDNSPLHF. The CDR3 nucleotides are TGTGCCAGCAGCGCCTGGGGGACAGATAATTCACCCCTCCACTTT.

CDR3 region: CASSYSGAGANYGYTF. The CDR3 coding sequence is TGTGCCAGCAGTTACTCTGGGGCAGGGGCTAACTATGGCTACACCTTC. V usage is TRBV6-5 and J usage is TRBJ1-2; D might be TRBD1 (6 bases). The CDR3 is 16 amino acids. Trimming cost V 0 bases and J 0 bases, with 11 bases left between them. CDR1 is MNHEY, CDR2 SVGAGI, per germline.

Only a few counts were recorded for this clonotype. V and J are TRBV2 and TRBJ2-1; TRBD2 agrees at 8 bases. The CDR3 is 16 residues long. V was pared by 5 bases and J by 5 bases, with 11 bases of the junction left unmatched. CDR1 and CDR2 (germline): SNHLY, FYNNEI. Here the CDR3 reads CASSSGGSGSHNEQFF. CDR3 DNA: TGTGCCAGCAGTAGCGGAGGGAGCGGGAGTCACAATGAGCAGTTCTTC.

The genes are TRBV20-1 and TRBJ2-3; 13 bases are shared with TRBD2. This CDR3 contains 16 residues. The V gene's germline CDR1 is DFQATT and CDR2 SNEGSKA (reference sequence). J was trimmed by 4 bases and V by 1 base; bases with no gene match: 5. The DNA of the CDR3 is TGCAGTGCTAGAGTCACTAGCGGGAGGGCCCCAGATACGCAGTATTTT. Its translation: CSARVTSGRAPDTQYF.

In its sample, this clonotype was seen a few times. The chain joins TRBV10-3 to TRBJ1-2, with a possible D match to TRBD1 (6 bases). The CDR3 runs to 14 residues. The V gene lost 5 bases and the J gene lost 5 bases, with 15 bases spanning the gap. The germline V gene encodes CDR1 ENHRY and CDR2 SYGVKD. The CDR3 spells CAISKGPGEYGYTF. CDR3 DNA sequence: TGTGCCATCAGTAAGGGGCCAGGGGAGTATGGCTACACCTTC.

This CDR3 reads CASSLDRSSYEQYF. The CDR3 DNA reads as TGTGCCAGCAGCTTGGACAGGAGCTCCTACGAGCAGTACTTC. This chain joins TRBV5-6 and TRBJ2-7; tentative D call: TRBD1 (5 bases). The CDR3 totals 14 residues. Trimming removed 0 bases from V and 0 bases from J, with 7 bases in between. Germline values: CDR1 SGHDT, CDR2 YYEEEE. Looking up the rest from reference TRBV5-6 and TRBJ2-7 gives the full variable domain: DAGVTQSPTHLIKTRGQQVTLRCSPKSGHDTVSWYQQALGQGPQFIFQYYEEEERQRGNFPDRFSGHQFPNYSSELNVNALLLGDSALYLCASSLDRSSYEQYFGPGTRLTVT.

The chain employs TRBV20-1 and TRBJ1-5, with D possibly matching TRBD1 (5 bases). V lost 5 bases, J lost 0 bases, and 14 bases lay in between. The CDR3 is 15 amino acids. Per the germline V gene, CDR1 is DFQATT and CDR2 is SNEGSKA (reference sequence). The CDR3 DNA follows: TGCAGTGCTGGCCGGCAGGGTAATAGCAATCAGCCCCAGCATTTT. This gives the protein CSAGRQGNSNQPQHF.

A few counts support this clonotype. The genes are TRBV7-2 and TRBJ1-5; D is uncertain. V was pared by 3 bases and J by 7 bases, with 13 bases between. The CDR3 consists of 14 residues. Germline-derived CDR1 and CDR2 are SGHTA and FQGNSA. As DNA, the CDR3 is TGTGCCAGCAGCTTTAAGGGATGGGAACAGCCCCAGCATTTT. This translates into CASSFKGWEQPQHF.

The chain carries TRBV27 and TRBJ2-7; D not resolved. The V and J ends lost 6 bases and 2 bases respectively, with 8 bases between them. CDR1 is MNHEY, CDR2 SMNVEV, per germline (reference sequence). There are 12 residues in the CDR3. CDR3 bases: TGTGCCAGCAGGGACGGTCCCTACGAGCAGTACTTC. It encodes CASRDGPYEQYF.

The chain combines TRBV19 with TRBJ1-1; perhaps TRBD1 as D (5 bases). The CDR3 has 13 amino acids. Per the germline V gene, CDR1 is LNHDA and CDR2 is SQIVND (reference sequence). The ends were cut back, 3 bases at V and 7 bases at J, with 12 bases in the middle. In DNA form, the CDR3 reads TGTGCCAGTAGTATCGATTTGGGGGGTGAAGCTTTCTTT. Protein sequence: CASSIDLGGEAFF.

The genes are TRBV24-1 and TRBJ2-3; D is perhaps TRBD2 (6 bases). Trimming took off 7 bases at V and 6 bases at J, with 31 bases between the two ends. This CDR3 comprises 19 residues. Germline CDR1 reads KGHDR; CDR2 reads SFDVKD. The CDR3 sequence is CATSHGLLSGPVGRDTQYF. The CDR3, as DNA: TGTGCCACCAGCCATGGACTCCTTAGCGGCCCCGTGGGTCGGGATACGCAGTATTTT.

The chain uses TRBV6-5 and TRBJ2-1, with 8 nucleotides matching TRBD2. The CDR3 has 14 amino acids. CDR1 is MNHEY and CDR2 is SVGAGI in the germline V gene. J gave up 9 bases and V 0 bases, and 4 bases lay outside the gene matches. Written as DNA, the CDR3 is TGTGCCAGCAGTTACTCGCGGGGGGCGAGTGAGCAGTTCTTC. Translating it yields CASSYSRGASEQFF.

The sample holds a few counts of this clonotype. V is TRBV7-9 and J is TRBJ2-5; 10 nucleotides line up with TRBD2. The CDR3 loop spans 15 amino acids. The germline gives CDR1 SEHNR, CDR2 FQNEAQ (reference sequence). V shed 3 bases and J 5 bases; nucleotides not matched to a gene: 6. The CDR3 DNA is TGTGCCAGCAGCTTGGACCTAGCGGGAGATGAGACCCAGTACTTC. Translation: CASSLDLAGDETQYF.

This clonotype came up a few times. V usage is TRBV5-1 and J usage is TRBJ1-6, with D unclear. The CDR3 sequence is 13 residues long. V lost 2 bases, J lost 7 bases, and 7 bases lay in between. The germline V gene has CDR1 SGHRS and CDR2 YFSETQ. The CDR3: CASSFDRNSPLHF. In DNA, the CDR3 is TGCGCCAGCAGCTTCGATCGAAATTCACCCCTCCACTTT.

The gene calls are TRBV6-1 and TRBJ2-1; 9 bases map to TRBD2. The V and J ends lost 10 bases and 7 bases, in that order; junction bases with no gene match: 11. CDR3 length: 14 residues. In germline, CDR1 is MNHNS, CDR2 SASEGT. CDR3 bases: TGTGCCACCCGGTGGCGGGAGGGCCGGAATGAGCAGTTCTTC. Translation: CATRWREGRNEQFF.

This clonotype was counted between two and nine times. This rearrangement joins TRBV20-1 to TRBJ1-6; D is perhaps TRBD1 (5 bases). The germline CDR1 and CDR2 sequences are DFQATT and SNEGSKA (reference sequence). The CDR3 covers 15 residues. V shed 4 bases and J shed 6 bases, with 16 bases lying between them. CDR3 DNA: TGCAGTGCTAAAGAGACAATTGGGGGTAATTCACCCCTCCACTTT. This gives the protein CSAKETIGGNSPLHF.